A single sample is the source of the 13 T cell receptor beta chains below, sequenced in a study of shared clonotypes between healthy human individuals. Libraries were prepared by immunoSEQ multiplex PCR; TCRdb keeps only in-frame clonotypes and omits some of them. This sample has millions of clones, with roughly 92% found just once. Sequenced: naive CD4+ T cells sorted from blood. The subset: CD45RA+ positively selected. All receptors derive from a man aged 18-30 years in good health.

The V gene is TRBV19, the J gene TRBJ2-6; 10 nucleotides match TRBD1. Per the germline V gene, CDR1 is LNHDA and CDR2 is SQIVND (reference sequence). CDR3 length: 17 residues. V was clipped by 5 bases and J by 2 bases; unmatched bases: 6. Written as DNA, the CDR3 is TGTGCCAGTAGTTCCGGGACAGGGGTAACTGGGGCCAACGTCCTGACTTTC. It yields the protein CASSSGTGVTGANVLTF.

The rearrangement links TRBV5-4 to TRBJ1-3; weak D call: TRBD1 (5 bases). The germline V and J ends were trimmed by 5 bases and 1 base, with 10 bases remaining between them. From germline, CDR1 is SGHNT and CDR2 YYREEE (reference sequence). The CDR3 covers 14 residues. Here the CDR3 reads CASRPQGSGNTIYF. For the CDR3, the DNA is TGTGCCAGCAGACCTCAGGGATCTGGAAACACCATATATTTT.

The chain is built from TRBV21-1 and TRBJ2-6. TRBV21-1 is recorded as a pseudogene. This CDR3 spans 17 amino acids. The CDR3 sequence is CASSNRDHNSGANVLTF. CDR3 bases: TGTGCCAGCAGCAACCGGGACCATAACTCTGGGGCCAACGTCCTGACTTTC.

This chain connects TRBV2 to TRBJ2-4, with 11 bases lining up with TRBD1. V dropped 7 bases and J dropped 8; count of bases not matched to a gene: 10. This CDR3 region has 15 residues. Germline assignment: CDR1 SNHLY and CDR2 FYNNEI. CDR3 bases: TGTGCCAGCATTAGGGACAGGGGGATATCGGACATTCAGTACTTC. Its protein product is CASIRDRGISDIQYF.

This rearrangement joins TRBV5-1 to TRBJ2-1; D not certain. CDR1 is SGHRS, CDR2 YFSETQ, per germline. CDR3 length: 15 amino acids. The ends were cut back, 0 bases at V and 4 bases at J, with 11 bases in the middle. The CDR3 DNA reads TGCGCCAGCAGCTTGGAGTCCACCCCTTACAATGAGCAGTTCTTC. Protein product: CASSLESTPYNEQFF.

The V call is TRBV5-1, the J call TRBJ1-6; D not resolved. Trimming pared 2 bases from V and 9 bases from J, leaving 18 bases between. This CDR3 has 16 residues. Germline V CDR1 and CDR2: SGHRS, YFSETQ. The CDR3 coding sequence is TGCGCCAGCAGCTTTTTCATTAGAGGAGACGCTTCACCCCTCCACTTT. It yields the protein CASSFFIRGDASPLHF.

This chain connects TRBV5-1 to TRBJ2-7, with D uncertain. The CDR3 has 15 residues. The V gene's germline CDR1 is SGHRS and CDR2 YFSETQ. The V end lost 1 base, the J end lost 3 bases, and 14 bases lay between the germline ends. The CDR3 protein is CASSLSVSIVYEQYF. Written as DNA, the CDR3 is TGCGCCAGCAGCTTGAGTGTGAGTATCGTCTACGAGCAGTACTTC.

The rearrangement links TRBV10-1 to TRBJ2-4, with a weak D call TRBD1 (6 bases). V was shortened by 7 bases and J by 0 bases, with 16 bases between the two germline ends. This CDR3 comprises 16 residues. CDR1 WNHNN and CDR2 SYGVQD come from the germline V gene (reference sequence). CDR3 nucleotide sequence: TGCGCCAGCACCGCCCTCAGGGGCGCAGCCAAAAACATTCAGTACTTC. Translation gives CASTALRGAAKNIQYF.

The chain employs TRBV5-1 and TRBJ1-4; the D is unclear. V was trimmed by 6 bases and J by 4 bases, leaving 13 bases between them. The CDR3 has 14 residues. Germline CDR1 is SGHRS and CDR2 is YFSETQ. The CDR3 nucleotides are TGCGCCAGCACCTACTCGGGAGATAATGAAAAACTGTTTTTT. It translates to CASTYSGDNEKLFF.

The rearrangement joins TRBV15 to TRBJ2-7; 15 positions agree with TRBD2. V shed 0 bases, J shed 8 bases, and the junction held 5 bases outside the gene matches. Germline values: CDR1 LNHNV, CDR2 YYDKDF (reference sequence). The CDR3 has 16 residues. CDR3 residues: CATSREGLAGGNKQYF. The CDR3 nucleotides read TGTGCCACCAGCAGAGAGGGACTAGCGGGAGGTAACAAGCAGTACTTC. Together with reference TRBV15 and TRBJ2-7, the CDR3 gives the full variable domain: DAMVIQNPRYQVTQFGKPVTLSCSQTLNHNVMYWYQQKSSQAPKLLFHYYDKDFNNEADTPDNFQSRRPNTSFCFLDIRSPGLGDTAMYLCATSREGLAGGNKQYFGPGTRLTVT.

The chain employs TRBV6-6 and TRBJ2-7, with 11 bases identical to TRBD2. The CDR3 has 15 residues. CDR1 and CDR2 from the germline V gene are MNHNY and SVGAGI (reference sequence). Losses at the gene ends were 6 bases for V and 6 bases for J; bases not matched to a gene: 10. CDR3 bases: TGTGCCAGCAGACCTCTACTAGCGGGAGTTGTCGAGCAGTACTTC. It codes for CASRPLLAGVVEQYF.

This chain connects TRBV7-2 to TRBJ1-6, with no clear D. The CDR3 loop spans 13 amino acids. Germline CDR1 SGHTA, CDR2 FQGNSA. The V end lost 5 bases, the J end lost 11 bases, and 13 bases lay between the germline ends. This CDR3 reads CASSREGFTPLHF. The DNA of the CDR3 is TGTGCCAGCAGCAGAGAGGGTTTCACACCCCTCCACTTT.

This clone showed up just once. Distinct nucleotide sequences in the sample also encode this CDR3. This chain uses TRBV5-1 with TRBJ2-1; D remains ambiguous. The CDR3 runs 15 residues. V shed 0 bases and J shed 0 bases, with 7 bases lying between them. Per germline, CDR1 SGHRS and CDR2 YFSETQ. In DNA, the CDR3 is TGCGCCAGCAGCTTGGGGGCGACCTCCTACAATGAGCAGTTCTTC. Translating it yields CASSLGATSYNEQFF. The full variable domain, completed using reference TRBV5-1 and TRBJ2-1, is KAGVTQTPRYLIKTRGQQVTLSCSPISGHRSVSWYQQTPGQGLQFLFEYFSETQRNKGNFPGRFSGRQFSNSRSEMNVSTLELGDSALYLCASSLGATSYNEQFFGPGTRLTVL.